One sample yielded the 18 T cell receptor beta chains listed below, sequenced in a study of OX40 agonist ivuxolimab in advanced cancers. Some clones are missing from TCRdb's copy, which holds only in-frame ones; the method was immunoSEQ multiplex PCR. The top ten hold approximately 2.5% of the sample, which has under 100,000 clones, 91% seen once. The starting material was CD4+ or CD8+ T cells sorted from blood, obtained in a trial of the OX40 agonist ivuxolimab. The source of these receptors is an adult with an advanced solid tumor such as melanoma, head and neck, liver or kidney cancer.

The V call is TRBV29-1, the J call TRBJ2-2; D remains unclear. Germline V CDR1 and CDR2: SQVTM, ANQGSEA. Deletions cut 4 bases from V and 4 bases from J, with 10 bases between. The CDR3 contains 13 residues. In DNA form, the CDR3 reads TGCAGCGTTGCTTCAGTTGGCACCGGGGAGCTGTTTTTT. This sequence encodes CSVASVGTGELFF.

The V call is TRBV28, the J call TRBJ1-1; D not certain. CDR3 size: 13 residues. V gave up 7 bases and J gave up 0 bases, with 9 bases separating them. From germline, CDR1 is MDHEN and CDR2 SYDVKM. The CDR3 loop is CASNSGMNTEAFF. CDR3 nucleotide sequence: TGTGCCAGCAACTCCGGGATGAACACTGAAGCTTTCTTT.

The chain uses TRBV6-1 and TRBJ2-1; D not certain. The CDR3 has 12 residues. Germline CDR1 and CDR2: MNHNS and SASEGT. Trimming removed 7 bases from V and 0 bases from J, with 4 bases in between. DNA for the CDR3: TGTGCCAGCAAGGCCTCCTACAATGAGCAGTTCTTC. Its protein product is CASKASYNEQFF.

CDR3 residues: CASRPGTGFNQPQHF. As DNA, the CDR3 is TGTGCCAGCAGACCTGGGACAGGGTTCAATCAGCCCCAGCATTTT. This chain links TRBV28 with TRBJ1-5; 9 nucleotides line up with TRBD1. CDR1 is MDHEN and CDR2 is SYDVKM in the germline V gene. The CDR3 spans 15 residues. Trimming at V came to 6 bases and at J to 3 bases, leaving 6 bases not matched to a gene.

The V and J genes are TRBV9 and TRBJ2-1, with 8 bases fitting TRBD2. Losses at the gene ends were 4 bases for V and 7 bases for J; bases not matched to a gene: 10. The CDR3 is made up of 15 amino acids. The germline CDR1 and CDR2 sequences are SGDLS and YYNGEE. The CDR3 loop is CASSPIGRATNEQFF. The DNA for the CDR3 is TGTGCCAGCAGCCCGATCGGGAGGGCCACTAATGAGCAGTTCTTC. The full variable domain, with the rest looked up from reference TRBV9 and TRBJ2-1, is DSGVTQTPKHLITATGQRVTLRCSPRSGDLSVYWYQQSLDQGLQFLIQYYNGEERAKGNILERFSAQQFPDLHSELNLSSLELGDSALYFCASSPIGRATNEQFFGPGTRLTVL.

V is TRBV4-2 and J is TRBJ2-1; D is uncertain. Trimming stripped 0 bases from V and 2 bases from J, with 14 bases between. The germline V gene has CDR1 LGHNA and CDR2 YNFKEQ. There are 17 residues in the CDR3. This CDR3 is CASSQDRGVRAYNEQFF. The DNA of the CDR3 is TGTGCCAGCAGCCAAGATAGAGGAGTCAGAGCCTACAATGAGCAGTTCTTC.

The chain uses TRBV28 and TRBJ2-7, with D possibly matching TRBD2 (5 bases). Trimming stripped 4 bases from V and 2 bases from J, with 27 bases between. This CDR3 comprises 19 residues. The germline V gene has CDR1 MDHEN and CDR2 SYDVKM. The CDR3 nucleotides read TGTGCCAGCAGTTCCCCGCCGAGGCAGAGGGAAAGTGACCCCTACGAGCAGTACTTC. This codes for CASSSPPRQRESDPYEQYF.

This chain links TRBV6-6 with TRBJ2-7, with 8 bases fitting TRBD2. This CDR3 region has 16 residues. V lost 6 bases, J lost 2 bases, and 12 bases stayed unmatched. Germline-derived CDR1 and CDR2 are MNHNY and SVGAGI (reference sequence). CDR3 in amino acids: CASSPTTSEIAYEQYF. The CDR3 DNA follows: TGTGCCAGCAGCCCGACGACTAGCGAGATTGCCTACGAGCAGTACTTC.

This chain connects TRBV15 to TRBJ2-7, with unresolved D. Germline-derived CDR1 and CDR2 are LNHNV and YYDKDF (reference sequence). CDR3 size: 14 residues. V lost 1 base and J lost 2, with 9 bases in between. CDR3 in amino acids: CATSRATETYEQYF. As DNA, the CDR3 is TGTGCCACCAGCAGAGCCACAGAAACCTACGAGCAGTACTTC. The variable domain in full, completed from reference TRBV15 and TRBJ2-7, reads DAMVIQNPRYQVTQFGKPVTLSCSQTLNHNVMYWYQQKSSQAPKLLFHYYDKDFNNEADTPDNFQSRRPNTSFCFLDIRSPGLGDTAMYLCATSRATETYEQYFGPGTRLTVT.

The CDR3 DNA reads as TGCGCCAGCAGCTTGAAGGATCCGGGGCACGAGCAGTACTTC. It yields the protein CASSLKDPGHEQYF. This chain connects TRBV5-1 to TRBJ2-7; D possibly uses TRBD1 or TRBD2 (5 bases each). V lost 1 base to trimming and J lost 5 bases, with 13 bases between them. CDR1 is SGHRS, CDR2 YFSETQ, per germline. The CDR3 is 14 amino acids.

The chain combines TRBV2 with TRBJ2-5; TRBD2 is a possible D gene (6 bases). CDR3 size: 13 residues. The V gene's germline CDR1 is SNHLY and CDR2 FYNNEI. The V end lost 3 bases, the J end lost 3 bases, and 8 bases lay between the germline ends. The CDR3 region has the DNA TGTGCCAGCAGTGAGGAGGGGAAAGAGACCCAGTACTTC. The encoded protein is CASSEEGKETQYF.

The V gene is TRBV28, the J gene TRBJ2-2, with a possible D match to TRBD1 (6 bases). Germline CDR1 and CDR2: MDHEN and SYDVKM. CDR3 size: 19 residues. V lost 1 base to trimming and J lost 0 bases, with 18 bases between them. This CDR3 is CASSLSLWGHEANTGELFF. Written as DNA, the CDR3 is TGTGCCAGCAGTTTATCTCTGTGGGGACATGAGGCGAACACCGGGGAGCTGTTTTTT.

CDR3 protein: CASSSYFGTDEKLFF. Written as DNA, the CDR3 is TGTGCCAGCAGCTCTTACTTCGGGACAGATGAAAAACTGTTTTTT. The gene calls are TRBV7-2 and TRBJ1-4; TRBD1 matches 7 bases. J gave up 6 bases and V 4 bases, and 8 bases lay outside the gene matches. Germline V gene data show CDR1 as SGHTA and CDR2 as FQGNSA. The CDR3 runs to 15 residues.

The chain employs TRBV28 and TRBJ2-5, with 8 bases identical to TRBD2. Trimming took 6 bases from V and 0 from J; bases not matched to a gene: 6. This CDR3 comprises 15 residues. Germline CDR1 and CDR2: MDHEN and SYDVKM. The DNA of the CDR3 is TGTGCCAGCAGGTCTAGCGGGCCTCACCAAGAGACCCAGTACTTC. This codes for CASRSSGPHQETQYF.

The chain's CDR3 is CASSDQRDKRSQYF. Here the CDR3 DNA reads TGTGCCAGCAGTGACCAAAGGGACAAGAGAAGCCAGTACTTC. This rearrangement joins TRBV2 to TRBJ2-5, with D perhaps matching TRBD1 (6 bases). The CDR3 length is 14 residues. V was shortened by 3 bases and J by 10 bases, with 18 bases between the two germline ends. CDR1 and CDR2 (germline): SNHLY, FYNNEI.

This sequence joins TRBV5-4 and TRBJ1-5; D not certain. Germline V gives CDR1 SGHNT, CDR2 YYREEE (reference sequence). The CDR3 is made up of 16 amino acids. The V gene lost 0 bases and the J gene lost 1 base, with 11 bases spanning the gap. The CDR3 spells CASSLAGGTSNQPQHF. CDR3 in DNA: TGTGCCAGCAGCTTGGCCGGAGGAACAAGCAATCAGCCCCAGCATTTT.

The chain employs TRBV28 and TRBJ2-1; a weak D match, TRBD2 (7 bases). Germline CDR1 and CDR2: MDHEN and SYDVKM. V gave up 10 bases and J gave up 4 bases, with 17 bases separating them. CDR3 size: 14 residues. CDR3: CATSRRGPYNEQFF. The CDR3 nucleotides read TGTGCCACTTCGAGGCGGGGGCCTTACAATGAGCAGTTCTTC.

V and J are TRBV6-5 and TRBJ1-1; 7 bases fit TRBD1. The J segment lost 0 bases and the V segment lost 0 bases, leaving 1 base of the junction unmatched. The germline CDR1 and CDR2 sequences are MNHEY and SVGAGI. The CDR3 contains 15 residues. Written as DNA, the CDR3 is TGTGCCAGCAGTTACTCAGGACAGGTGAACACTGAAGCTTTCTTT. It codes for CASSYSGQVNTEAFF.